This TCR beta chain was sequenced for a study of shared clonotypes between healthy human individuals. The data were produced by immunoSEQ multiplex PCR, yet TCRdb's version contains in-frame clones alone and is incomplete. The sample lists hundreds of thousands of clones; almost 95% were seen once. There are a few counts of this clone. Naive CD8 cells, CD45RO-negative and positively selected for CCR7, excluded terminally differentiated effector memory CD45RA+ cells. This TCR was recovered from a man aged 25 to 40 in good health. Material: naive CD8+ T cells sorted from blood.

The CDR3 region is CASSDPTGGSGQPQHF. In DNA form, the CDR3 reads TGTGCCAGCAGTGACCCCACAGGGGGCTCCGGGCAGCCCCAGCATTTT. This chain joins TRBV6-4 and TRBJ1-5, with 9 bases lining up with TRBD1. The CDR3 is made up of 16 amino acids. V trimming: 2 bases; J trimming: 7 bases; junction bases outside the gene matches: 9. The V gene's germline CDR1 is MRHNA and CDR2 SNTAGT.